A selection of T cell receptor beta chains follows, all from one sample in a study of cytomegalovirus exposure and HLA in healthy donors. Clones were sequenced by immunoSEQ multiplex PCR, and TCRdb holds only the in-frame ones, with some missing. The repertoire consists of 150,000 to 200,000 clones, with roughly 82% occurring once and the leading ten covering approximately 3.1%. Sequencing input: PBMCs. The receptors here all came from a woman in her fifties or sixties in good health and CMV-seropositive. Each CDR3 is given without its conserved first and last residue. Fields, in order: V gene, J gene, D gene, clone size, CDR3 protein. The D gene is left open where the match is weak. Rows may omit the clone size; those that give it use once, few, many or a size class.

v_call: TRBV6-1
j_call: TRBJ1-2
d_call: .
clone_size: .
cdr3_aa: ASSEGLEYGYT

v_call: TRBV13
j_call: TRBJ1-1
d_call: TRBD1
clone_size: few
cdr3_aa: ASRRQGWGTEAF

v_call: TRBV10-3
j_call: TRBJ2-7
d_call: TRBD1
clone_size: .
cdr3_aa: AISAGPDRTGEQY

v_call: TRBV9
j_call: TRBJ2-2
d_call: .
clone_size: .
cdr3_aa: ASSVGSGYSTGELF

v_call: TRBV5-1
j_call: TRBJ2-2
d_call: .
clone_size: .
cdr3_aa: ASSLGRSNTGELF

v_call: TRBV7-9
j_call: TRBJ2-7
d_call: TRBD1
clone_size: few
cdr3_aa: ASSWDRGSEQY

v_call: TRBV30
j_call: TRBJ2-7
d_call: .
clone_size: .
cdr3_aa: AWRENVEQY

v_call: TRBV7-6
j_call: TRBJ2-7
d_call: TRBD1
clone_size: few
cdr3_aa: ASSWGQGLYEQY

v_call: TRBV5-6
j_call: TRBJ1-1
d_call: TRBD1
clone_size: few
cdr3_aa: ASSFRDRVAEAF

v_call: TRBV2
j_call: TRBJ2-5
d_call: TRBD1
clone_size: .
cdr3_aa: ASVRDRGQETQY

v_call: TRBV5-1
j_call: TRBJ2-2
d_call: TRBD1
clone_size: .
cdr3_aa: ASREWTGNTGELF

v_call: TRBV5-1
j_call: TRBJ2-5
d_call: .
clone_size: .
cdr3_aa: ASSLDSRGETQY